One and the same sample provided the 17 T cell receptor beta chains below, sequenced in a study of vaccination effects on CD4 cells after COVID-19. Repertoires were generated with immunoSEQ multiplex PCR, while TCRdb's copy carries only in-frame clones and drops some. The sample carries under 35,000 clones, 72% recorded once. With the ViraFEST assay, the study expanded antigen-specific CD4+ T cells using viral peptide pools, then sequenced them. At the end of 9 to 11 days of culture, CD4+ T cells were isolated. The person was diagnosed with PCR-confirmed SARS-CoV-2 infection between March and December 2020. These receptors lack a known antigen. The sequencing used CD4+ T cells from PBMCs cultured with a peptide pool, collected before COVID-19 vaccination. Source of these receptors: a human donor who had a prior SARS-CoV-2 infection.

J is TRBJ2-1 and V is TRBV10-2; D perhaps matches TRBD1 (6 bases). The CDR3 length is 12 residues. Germline V gene data show CDR1 as WSHSY and CDR2 as SAAADI. V was trimmed by 1 base and J by 15 bases, leaving 13 bases between them. CDR3 loop: CASSEFSGASFF. CDR3 bases: TGCGCCAGCAGTGAGTTTTCAGGGGCGTCGTTCTTC.

A few counts support this clone. The rearrangement links TRBV10-3 to TRBJ2-2; 10 bases are shared with TRBD2. Germline CDR1 and CDR2: ENHRY and SYGVKD. The CDR3 is 18 amino acids. Trimming removed 3 bases from V and 0 bases from J; junction bases left unmatched: 7. The CDR3 DNA sequence: TGTGCCATCAGTGACGCGGGACTAGCGCCACCGAACACCGGGGAGCTGTTTTTT. Its protein is CAISDAGLAPPNTGELFF.

This chain links TRBV7-8 with TRBJ2-2, with 7 positions matching TRBD1. Germline lookup yields CDR1 SGHVS and CDR2 FQNEAQ. This CDR3 has 17 residues. J lost 0 bases, V lost 5 bases, and 9 bases had no gene match. The CDR3, as DNA: TGTGCCAGCAGCGCGCACTCGGGACAGCCGAACACCGGGGAGCTGTTTTTT. It codes for CASSAHSGQPNTGELFF.

In DNA, the CDR3 is TGCGCCAGCAGCTTGGTGGGACAGGGGGGGAATGAGCAGTTCTTC. It specifies CASSLVGQGGNEQFF. This chain joins TRBV5-1 and TRBJ2-1, with TRBD1 matching 11 bases. The CDR3 covers 15 residues. The V gene end was trimmed by 0 bases and the J gene end by 7 bases; junction bases not matched to a gene: 3. The germline V gene encodes CDR1 SGHRS and CDR2 YFSETQ.

The chain recombines TRBV5-6 with TRBJ2-5; 8 nucleotides line up with TRBD1. The CDR3 contains 14 residues. Unmatched junction bases numbered 6, after V lost 4 bases and J lost 4 bases. Germline lookup yields CDR1 SGHDT and CDR2 YYEEEE. Here the CDR3 reads CASSKDREVETQYF. Here the CDR3 DNA reads TGTGCCAGCAGCAAGGACAGGGAAGTAGAGACCCAGTACTTC.

Only a few counts were recorded for this clone. The chain links TRBV18 to TRBJ1-1, with 10 bases fitting TRBD1. Germline V gene sequence: CDR1 KGHSH, CDR2 LQKENI. This CDR3 spans 16 amino acids. Germline trimming cut 5 bases from V and 6 bases from J; bases unmatched to any gene: 12. In DNA, the CDR3 is TGTGCCAGCTCATTCCCGGGACAGGGGAATTATGCTGAAGCTTTCTTT. Amino acid sequence: CASSFPGQGNYAEAFF.

This clone was counted between two and nine times. The CDR3 sequence is CASSLDTGELFF. The CDR3 region has the DNA TGTGCCAGCAGCCTCGACACCGGGGAGCTGTTTTTT. The V gene is TRBV7-9, the J gene TRBJ2-2, with no clear D. Per germline, CDR1 SEHNR and CDR2 FQNEAQ (reference sequence). The length of the CDR3 is 12 residues. Deletions cut 5 bases from V and 3 bases from J, with 4 bases between.

J is TRBJ1-2 and V is TRBV3-1 (or the pseudogene TRBV3-2); D gene uncertain. Trimming pared 1 base from V and 10 bases from J, leaving 10 bases between. This CDR3 has 12 residues. Germline CDR1 is LGHDT and CDR2 is YNNKEL (reference sequence). Written as DNA, the CDR3 is TGTGCCAGCAGCCAAGCTTCCGGCGACTACACCTTC. This gives the protein CASSQASGDYTF.

The rearrangement uses TRBV5-1 and TRBJ1-6; no reliable D call. Germline V gene lookup returns CDR1 SGHRS and CDR2 YFSETQ. This CDR3 is 13 amino acids long. Trimming shortened V by 4 bases and J by 5 bases, and 7 bases separated the two germline ends. This chain's CDR3 is CASSQEDNSPLHF. CDR3 nucleotide sequence: TGCGCCAGCAGCCAAGAAGATAATTCACCCCTCCACTTT.

The chain recombines TRBV2 with TRBJ2-7; 9 nucleotides align to TRBD1. This CDR3 spans 13 amino acids. With 7 bases clipped from V and 3 bases from J, the junction kept 4 bases outside the gene matches. The V gene's germline CDR1 is SNHLY and CDR2 FYNNEI. The CDR3 coding sequence is TGTGCCAGCATCCGGGACAGGGACTACGAGCAGTACTTC. Translation gives CASIRDRDYEQYF.

The CDR3 sequence is CASRYRMGPKNTEAFF. In nucleotides, the CDR3 is TGTGCCAGCAGATATAGAATGGGTCCAAAGAACACTGAAGCTTTCTTT. V and J are TRBV21-1 and TRBJ1-1. TRBV21-1 is listed as a pseudogene. The CDR3 is made up of 16 amino acids.

The genes are TRBV7-8 and TRBJ1-5; the D gene is possibly TRBD1 (5 bases). This CDR3 region has 16 residues. The ends were cut back, 5 bases at V and 0 bases at J, with 14 bases in the middle. CDR1 and CDR2 from the germline V gene are SGHVS and FQNEAQ. CDR3 residues: CASSPKRGPSNQPQHF. CDR3 sequence (DNA): TGTGCCAGCAGCCCAAAGCGGGGACCTAGCAATCAGCCCCAGCATTTT. Combining the CDR3 with reference TRBV7-8 and TRBJ1-5 gives the whole variable domain GAGVSQSPRYKVAKRGQDVALRCDPISGHVSLFWYQQALGQGPEFLTYFQNEAQLDKSGLPSDRFFAERPEGSVSTLKIQRTQQEDSAVYLCASSPKRGPSNQPQHFGDGTRLSIL.

The rearrangement uses TRBV4-3 and TRBJ2-7, with no clear D. Germline loops: CDR1 LGHNA, CDR2 YSLEER. Trimming cost V 0 bases and J 7 bases, with 16 bases left between them. This CDR3 spans 15 amino acids. The CDR3 region has the DNA TGCGCCAGCAGCCAAGATTACCCCCTAAATCGGGAGCAGTACTTC. This translates into CASSQDYPLNREQYF.

The V gene is TRBV6-2 or TRBV6-3, the J gene TRBJ2-3; 11 nucleotides match TRBD1. Germline loops: CDR1 MNHEY, CDR2 SVGEGT. This CDR3 region has 15 residues. With V trimmed by 5 bases and J by 3 bases, 4 bases remained unmatched. CDR3 loop: CASSPDRGRTDTQYF. The CDR3 bases are TGTGCCAGCAGTCCGGACAGGGGGCGGACAGATACGCAGTATTTT.

This chain uses TRBV7-8 with TRBJ1-2; D is unclear. This CDR3 is 13 amino acids long. In germline, CDR1 is SGHVS, CDR2 FQNEAQ. The V gene lost 5 bases and the J gene lost 4 bases, with 11 bases spanning the gap. CDR3 sequence reads: CASSTLSSYGYTF. Here the CDR3 DNA reads TGTGCCAGCAGCACCCTCAGTTCCTATGGCTACACCTTC. The entire variable domain, with the rest obtained from reference TRBV7-8 and TRBJ1-2, is as follows: GAGVSQSPRYKVAKRGQDVALRCDPISGHVSLFWYQQALGQGPEFLTYFQNEAQLDKSGLPSDRFFAERPEGSVSTLKIQRTQQEDSAVYLCASSTLSSYGYTFGSGTRLTVV.

This chain connects TRBV18 to TRBJ2-1, with 8 bases that match TRBD2. V lost 0 bases and J lost 4; bases outside the gene matches: 5. The CDR3 has 16 residues. CDR1 is KGHSH, CDR2 LQKENI, per germline. For the CDR3, the DNA is TGTGCCAGCTCACCACCCACTAGCGGAAGATACAATGAGCAGTTCTTC. It yields the protein CASSPPTSGRYNEQFF.

This chain connects TRBV7-2 to TRBJ2-5; D may be TRBD2 (6 bases). The CDR3 has 15 amino acids. Per germline, CDR1 SGHTA and CDR2 FQGNSA. The V end lost 8 bases, the J end lost 3 bases, and 19 bases lay between the germline ends. The CDR3 DNA sequence: TGTGCCAGCGGGGGGTTTTCCCCGGGGGAAGAGACCCAGTACTTC. Translation: CASGGFSPGEETQYF.